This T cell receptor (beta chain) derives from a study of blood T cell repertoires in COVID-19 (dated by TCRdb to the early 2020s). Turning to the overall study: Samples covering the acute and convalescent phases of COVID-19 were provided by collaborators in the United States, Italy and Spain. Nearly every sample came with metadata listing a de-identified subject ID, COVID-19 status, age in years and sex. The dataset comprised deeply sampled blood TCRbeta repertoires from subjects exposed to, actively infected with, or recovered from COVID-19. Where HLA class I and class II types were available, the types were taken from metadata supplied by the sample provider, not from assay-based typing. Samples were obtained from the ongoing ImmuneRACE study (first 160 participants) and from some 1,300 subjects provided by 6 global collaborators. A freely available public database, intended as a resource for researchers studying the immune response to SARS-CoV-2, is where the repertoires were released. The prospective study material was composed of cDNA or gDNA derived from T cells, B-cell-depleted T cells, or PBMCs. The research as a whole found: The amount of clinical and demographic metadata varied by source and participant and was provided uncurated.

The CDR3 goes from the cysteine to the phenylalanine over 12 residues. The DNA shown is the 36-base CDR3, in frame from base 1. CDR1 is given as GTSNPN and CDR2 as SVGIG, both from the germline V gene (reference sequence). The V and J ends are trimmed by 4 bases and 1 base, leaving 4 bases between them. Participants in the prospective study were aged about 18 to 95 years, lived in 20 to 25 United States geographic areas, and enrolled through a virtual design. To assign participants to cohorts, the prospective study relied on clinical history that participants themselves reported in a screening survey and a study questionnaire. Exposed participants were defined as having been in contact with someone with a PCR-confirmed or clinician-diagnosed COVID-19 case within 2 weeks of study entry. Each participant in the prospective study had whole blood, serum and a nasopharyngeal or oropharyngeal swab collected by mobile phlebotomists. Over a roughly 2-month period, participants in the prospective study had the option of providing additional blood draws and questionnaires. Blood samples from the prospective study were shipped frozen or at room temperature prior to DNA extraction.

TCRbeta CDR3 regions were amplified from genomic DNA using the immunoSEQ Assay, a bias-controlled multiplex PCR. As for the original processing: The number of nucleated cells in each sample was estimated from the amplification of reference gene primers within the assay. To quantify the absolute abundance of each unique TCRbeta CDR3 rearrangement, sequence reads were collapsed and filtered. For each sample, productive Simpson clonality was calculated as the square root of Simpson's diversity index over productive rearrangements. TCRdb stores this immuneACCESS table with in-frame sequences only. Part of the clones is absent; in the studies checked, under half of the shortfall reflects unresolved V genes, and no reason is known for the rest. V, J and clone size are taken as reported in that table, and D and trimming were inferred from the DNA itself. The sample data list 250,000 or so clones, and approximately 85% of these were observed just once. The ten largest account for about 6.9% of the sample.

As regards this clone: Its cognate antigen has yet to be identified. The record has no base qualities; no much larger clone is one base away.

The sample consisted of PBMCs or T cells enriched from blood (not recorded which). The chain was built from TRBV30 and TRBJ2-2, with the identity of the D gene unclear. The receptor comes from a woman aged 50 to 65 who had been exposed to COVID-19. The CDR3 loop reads CAWTENTGELFF. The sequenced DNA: TGTGCCTGGACAGAGAACACCGGGGAGCTGTTTTTT.